Listed below are T cell receptor beta chains from one sample, sequenced in a study of blood T cell repertoires in COVID-19. Generated by immunoSEQ multiplex PCR, the TCRdb table keeps only in-frame clones and is missing some. The data hold about 250,000 clones, with around 86% observed a single time. The specimen sequenced was PBMCs or T cells enriched from blood (not recorded which). Receptors were obtained from a man aged 18 to 30 who had recovered from COVID-19. Both conserved end residues are part of each CDR3.

V,CDR3
TRBV7-2,CASSFPGTRRNEQFF
TRBV28,CASRTGQGTDGYTF
TRBV11-2,CASSLGGTSLETQYF
TRBV11-3,CASSSVTSFYEQYF
TRBV6-5,CASSYGVGSSYEQYF
TRBV5-5,CASSLREGGLYGYTF
TRBV27,CASSLGRNAFTEAFF
TRBV5-4,CASSLSQGKAFF
TRBV5-1,CASSLQAGGIQETQYF
TRBV2,CASTLGENTEAFF
TRBV10-3,CAISEAGTGGSGNYGYTF
TRBV19,CASSIPAGGGDEQFF
TRBV5-1,CASSLGTGGTDTQYF
TRBV25-1,CASSARQVNYGYTF
TRBV24-1,CATEGSSYNEQFF
TRBV28,CASSLRGRFIIEQYF
TRBV11-3,CASSLGLEYGYTF
TRBV6-5,CASSRGDRGNSPLHF
TRBV5-6,CASSSLRVTQGYGYTF
TRBV5-1,CASSMGHRDTGELFF
TRBV27,CASRIGSYTEAFF
TRBV7-8,CASSLEIIRGSSGYTF